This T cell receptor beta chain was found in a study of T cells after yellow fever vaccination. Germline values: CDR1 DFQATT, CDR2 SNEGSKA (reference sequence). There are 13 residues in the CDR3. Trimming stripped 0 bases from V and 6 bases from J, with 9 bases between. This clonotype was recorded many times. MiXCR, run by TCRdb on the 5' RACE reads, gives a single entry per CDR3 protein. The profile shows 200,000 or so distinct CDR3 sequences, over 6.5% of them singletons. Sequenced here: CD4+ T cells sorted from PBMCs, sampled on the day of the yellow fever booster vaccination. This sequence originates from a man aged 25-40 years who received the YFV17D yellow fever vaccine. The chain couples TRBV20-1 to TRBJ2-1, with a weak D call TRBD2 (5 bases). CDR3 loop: CSAREGVVNEQFF. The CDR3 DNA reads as TGCAGTGCTAGAGAGGGAGTCGTCAATGAGCAGTTCTTC.